This T cell receptor beta chain is from a study of Ad26.COV2.S vaccination and SARS-CoV-2 variants. On the study more broadly: Recipients of Ad26.COV2.S got it intramuscularly, once or twice 56 days apart.

TCRdb's table, derived via immunoSEQ multiplex PCR, lists solely in-frame clones and lacks some. Found here are a few hundred thousand clones, around nine tenths of them singletons; the top ten hold around 1.9%. The junction had 11 bases not matched to a gene; V was cut back by 2 bases and J by 4 bases. Germline V CDR1 and CDR2: MDHEN, SYDVKM. The CDR3 has 17 residues. Treatment reported: some 20 received Ad26.COV2.S at low or high dose, single or two shots; a few received placebo; per-sample allocation not given. Specimens were obtained on day 63 following the first vaccine or placebo injection. This rearrangement joins TRBV28 to TRBJ2-7, with TRBD2 matching over 10 bases. The sequence came from a person between 18 and 65 years old who received the Ad26.COV2.S COVID-19 vaccine or a placebo. Here the sequenced sample was peripheral blood, taken in a trial of Ad26.COV2.S vaccine versus placebo. DNA of the CDR3: TGTGCCAGCAGTTTAAAGCGACTAGCGGGTTTGAGGTACGAGCAGTACTTC. Translating it yields CASSLKRLAGLRYEQYF. The variable domain in full, completed from reference TRBV28 and TRBJ2-7, reads DVKVTQSSRYLVKRTGEKVFLECVQDMDHENMFWYRQDPGLGLRLIYFSYDVKMKEKGDIPEGYSVSREKKERFSLILESASTNQTSMYLCASSLKRLAGLRYEQYFGPGTRLTVT.